The 19 T cell receptor beta chains in this list originate from one sample, sequenced in a study of shared clonotypes between healthy human individuals (dated by TCRdb to the early 2020s). CD8 naive samples were obtained by positive selection for CCR7 among CD45RO-negative cells, yielding a CD45RA+CCR7+ population from which TemRA cells were excluded. The library was prepared using the immunoSEQ multiplex PCR assay. TCRdb provides this immuneACCESS table in a form limited to in-frame rearrangements. Some clones are lacking; in checked studies, under half of them reflect an unresolved V gene, and why the rest are absent is not known. In this sample the table shows 550,000 to 750,000 clones, about 90% of which occur a single time. The ten largest clones capture approximately 25% of the sample. Source material: naive CD8+ T cells sorted from blood. The cell subset or site tag for this specimen amounts to: CD45RA+CCR7+. Receptors were obtained from a young man in good health.

The chain employs TRBV11-3 and TRBJ2-7; 12 nucleotides align to TRBD2. The CDR3 has 14 amino acids. J was trimmed by 3 bases and V by 7 bases; bases with no gene match: 4. Germline CDR1 SGHNT, CDR2 YENEEA. CDR3 nucleotide sequence: TGTGCCAGCACCCGGACTAGCGGGGACTACGAGCAGTACTTC. Amino acids: CASTRTSGDYEQYF.

This chain links TRBV6-5 with TRBJ2-7; no clear D gene. Between the trimmed V and J ends, which lost 7 bases and 1 base, there was a span of 11 bases. The CDR3 spans 13 residues. The germline V gene encodes CDR1 MNHEY and CDR2 SVGAGI. CDR3 region: CASTKGLSYEQYF. DNA of the CDR3: TGTGCCAGCACCAAAGGGTTATCCTACGAGCAGTACTTC.

The rearrangement joins TRBV14 to TRBJ2-5, with D unresolved. Germline loops: CDR1 SGHDN, CDR2 FVKESK. The CDR3 extends over 15 amino acids. The V and J ends lost 1 base and 2 bases respectively, with 11 bases between them. The CDR3 region has the DNA TGTGCCAGCAGCCAAGCAGACCATGTACAAGAGACCCAGTACTTC. It specifies CASSQADHVQETQYF.

The J gene is TRBJ2-1, the V gene TRBV10-3, with 8 bases lining up with TRBD2. Per the germline V gene, CDR1 is ENHRY and CDR2 is SYGVKD. V shed 3 bases, J shed 7 bases, and the junction held 11 bases outside the gene matches. The CDR3 extends over 16 amino acids. DNA for the CDR3: TGTGCCATCAGTGAACCCAGCGGGAGTGCGGGGAATGAGCAGTTCTTC. Translation: CAISEPSGSAGNEQFF.

The CDR3 is CASSFAVEQFF. CDR3 nucleotide sequence: TGTGCCAGCAGCTTTGCAGTTGAGCAGTTCTTC. The chain joins TRBV5-4 to TRBJ2-1; no reliable D call. The CDR3 runs to 11 residues. CDR1 SGHNT and CDR2 YYREEE come from the germline V gene (reference sequence). Trimming pared 2 bases from V and 9 bases from J, leaving 6 bases between.

Only one count was recorded for this clone. This chain links TRBV7-2 with TRBJ2-2; the D gene is possibly TRBD2 (5 bases). Germline V gene sequence: CDR1 SGHTA, CDR2 FQGNSA. V was trimmed by 7 bases and J by 15 bases, leaving 21 bases between them. The CDR3 extends over 13 amino acids. The CDR3 DNA is TGTGCCAGCACCCCCACCGGGGTTGGTAACTTGTTTTTT. Translated: CASTPTGVGNLFF.

This clone was recorded once. V and J are TRBV27 and TRBJ2-7; 7 bases agree with TRBD1. The CDR3 runs to 15 residues. CDR1 is MNHEY and CDR2 is SMNVEV in the germline V gene (reference sequence). With V trimmed by 6 bases and J by 4 bases, 12 bases remained unmatched. The CDR3 coding sequence is TGTGCCAGCAGCAGATCACAGGGGTCTTCTTACGAGCAGTACTTC. It translates to CASSRSQGSSYEQYF.

The gene calls are TRBV7-9 and TRBJ2-7, with 7 bases identical to TRBD2. Looked up from germline, CDR1 is SEHNR and CDR2 is FQNEAQ (reference sequence). The CDR3 runs to 15 residues. J was trimmed by 1 base and V by 4 bases; bases with no gene match: 7. Here the CDR3 reads CASSSERDGSYEQYF. In nucleotides, the CDR3 is TGTGCCAGCAGCTCCGAGCGGGATGGGTCCTACGAGCAGTACTTC.

With respect to this clone: One base away lies a much larger clone, so this may be a sequencing read error. Other DNA variants within this sample encode the same CDR3. The chain recombines TRBV4-2 with TRBJ2-1; a possible D gene is TRBD1 (6 bases). V shed 0 bases and J shed 10 bases, with 7 bases lying between them. Germline-derived CDR1 and CDR2 are LGHNA and YNFKEQ. The CDR3 is 12 residues long. The CDR3 DNA reads as TGTGCCAGCAGCCAAGAGGGGACAGAGCAGTTCTTC. It translates to CASSQEGTEQFF.

In its sample, this clone was seen once. This CDR3 is CASSVVGDIDTQYF. The CDR3, as DNA: TGTGCCAGCAGCGTAGTGGGTGACATAGATACGCAGTATTTT. This chain connects TRBV7-9 to TRBJ2-3; D unclear. CDR3 length equals 14 residues. Germline lookup yields CDR1 SEHNR and CDR2 FQNEAQ (reference sequence). Trimming cost V 5 bases and J 5 bases, with 14 bases left between them.

This chain uses TRBV5-6 with TRBJ2-1; D ambiguous. CDR1 and CDR2 from the germline V gene are SGHDT and YYEEEE. Between the trimmed V and J ends, which lost 4 bases and 5 bases, there was a span of 16 bases. The CDR3 has 15 residues. The CDR3 protein is CASSPGSTRNNEQFF. CDR3 bases: TGTGCCAGCAGCCCCGGAAGTACCAGAAACAATGAGCAGTTCTTC.

This chain connects TRBV6-6 to TRBJ1-4; weak D call: TRBD1 (6 bases). Germline loops: CDR1 MNHNY, CDR2 SVGAGI (reference sequence). This CDR3 contains 14 residues. The V end lost 6 bases, the J end lost 4 bases, and 12 bases lay between the germline ends. DNA of the CDR3: TGTGCCAGCAGCCGAGGGGGTCTTAATGAAAAACTGTTTTTT. Protein: CASSRGGLNEKLFF.

The V gene is TRBV6-1, the J gene TRBJ1-1; 10 nucleotides agree with TRBD1. The V gene's germline CDR1 is MNHNS and CDR2 SASEGT. CDR3 size: 15 residues. The J segment lost 3 bases and the V segment lost 6 bases, leaving 7 bases of the junction unmatched. The CDR3 DNA is TGTGCCAGCAGCGACCCCGGGACAGGGGACACTGAAGCTTTCTTT. Its translation: CASSDPGTGDTEAFF.

The chain carries TRBV6-1 and TRBJ2-3; 13 nucleotides line up with TRBD2. Germline assignment: CDR1 MNHNS and CDR2 SASEGT. V shed 10 bases, J shed 5 bases, and the junction held 6 bases outside the gene matches. There are 14 residues in the CDR3. The CDR3 coding sequence is TGTGCCACCGGACTAGCGGGAGAGGGAGATACGCAGTATTTT. Translated: CATGLAGEGDTQYF.

The rearrangement joins TRBV4-1 to TRBJ2-6; unclear D gene. CDR3 length equals 17 residues. V was pared by 1 base and J by 0 bases, with 10 bases between. Germline V lookup: CDR1 MGHRA, CDR2 YSYEKL. Here the CDR3 reads CASSQAGSSSGANVLTF. The CDR3 nucleotides read TGCGCCAGCAGCCAAGCAGGTAGTAGCTCTGGGGCCAACGTCCTGACTTTC.

The rearrangement uses TRBV7-2 and TRBJ1-3; D is unclear. V lost 2 bases to trimming and J lost 0 bases, with 8 bases between them. The CDR3 is made up of 15 amino acids. Per the germline V gene, CDR1 is SGHTA and CDR2 is FQGNSA. CDR3 coding DNA: TGTGCCAGCAGCTTATATTTGAACTCTGGAAACACCATATATTTT. Protein: CASSLYLNSGNTIYF.

The chain links TRBV9 to TRBJ2-3; D gene ambiguous. The germline CDR1 and CDR2 sequences are SGDLS and YYNGEE. The CDR3 runs 13 residues. Trimming pared 9 bases from V and 0 bases from J, leaving 11 bases between. The CDR3 DNA sequence: TGTGCCACTTCGACGGCTAGCACAGATACGCAGTATTTT. Protein sequence: CATSTASTDTQYF. The full variable domain, with the rest looked up from reference TRBV9 and TRBJ2-3, is DSGVTQTPKHLITATGQRVTLRCSPRSGDLSVYWYQQSLDQGLQFLIQYYNGEERAKGNILERFSAQQFPDLHSELNLSSLELGDSALYFCATSTASTDTQYFGPGTRLTVL.

The V call is TRBV7-7, the J call TRBJ2-2; 8 bases agree with TRBD2. CDR3 length: 17 amino acids. The J segment lost 4 bases and the V segment lost 3 bases, leaving 10 bases of the junction unmatched. The germline gives CDR1 SSHAT, CDR2 FNYEAQ (reference sequence). Written as DNA, the CDR3 is TGTGCCAGCAGCTTGAACGTAGCGGGGACCGGCACCGGGGAGCTGTTTTTT. Its protein is CASSLNVAGTGTGELFF.

This clone was picked up many times. The chain employs TRBV29-1 and TRBJ1-1; 8 bases line up with TRBD1. V was pared by 0 bases and J by 2 bases, with 2 bases of the junction left unmatched. The germline V gene has CDR1 SQVTM and CDR2 ANQGSEA. The CDR3 runs 14 residues. The CDR3 protein is CSVEEDRDNTEAFF. In DNA form, the CDR3 reads TGCAGCGTTGAAGAGGACAGGGATAACACTGAAGCTTTCTTT. Full variable domain (missing parts from reference TRBV29-1 and TRBJ1-1): SAVISQKPSRDICQRGTSLTIQCQVDSQVTMMFWYRQQPGQSLTLIATANQGSEATYESGFVIDKFPISRPNLTFSTLTVSNMSPEDSSIYLCSVEEDRDNTEAFFGQGTRLTVV.